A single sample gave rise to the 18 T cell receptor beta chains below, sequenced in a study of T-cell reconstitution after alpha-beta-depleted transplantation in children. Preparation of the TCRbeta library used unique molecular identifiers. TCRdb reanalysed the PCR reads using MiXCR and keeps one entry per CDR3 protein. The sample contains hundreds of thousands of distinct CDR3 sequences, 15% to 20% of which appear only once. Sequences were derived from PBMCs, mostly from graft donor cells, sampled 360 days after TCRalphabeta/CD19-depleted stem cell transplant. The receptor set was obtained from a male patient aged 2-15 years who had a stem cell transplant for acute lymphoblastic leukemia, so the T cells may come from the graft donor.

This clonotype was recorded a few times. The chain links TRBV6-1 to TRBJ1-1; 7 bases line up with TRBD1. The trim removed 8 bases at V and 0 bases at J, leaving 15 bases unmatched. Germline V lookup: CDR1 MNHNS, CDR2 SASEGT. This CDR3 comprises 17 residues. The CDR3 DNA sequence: TGTGCCAGCGGGGCCCTACAGGGGAACCTTATGAACACTGAAGCTTTCTTT. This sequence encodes CASGALQGNLMNTEAFF.

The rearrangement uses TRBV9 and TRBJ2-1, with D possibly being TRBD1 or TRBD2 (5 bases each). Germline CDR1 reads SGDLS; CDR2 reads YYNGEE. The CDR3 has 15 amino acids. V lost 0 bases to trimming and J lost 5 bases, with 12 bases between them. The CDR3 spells CASSVEVQGHNEQFF. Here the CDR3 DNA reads TGTGCCAGCAGCGTAGAAGTTCAGGGACACAATGAGCAGTTCTTC. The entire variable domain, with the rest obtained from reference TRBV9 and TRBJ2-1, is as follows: DSGVTQTPKHLITATGQRVTLRCSPRSGDLSVYWYQQSLDQGLQFLIQYYNGEERAKGNILERFSAQQFPDLHSELNLSSLELGDSALYFCASSVEVQGHNEQFFGPGTRLTVL.

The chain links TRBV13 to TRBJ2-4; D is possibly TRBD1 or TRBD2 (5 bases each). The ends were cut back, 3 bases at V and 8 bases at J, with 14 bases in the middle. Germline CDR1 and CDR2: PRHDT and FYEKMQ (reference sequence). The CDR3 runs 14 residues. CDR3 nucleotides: TGTGCCAGCAGCTTCGGGGCTCGAGTGGACATTCAGTACTTC. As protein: CASSFGARVDIQYF.

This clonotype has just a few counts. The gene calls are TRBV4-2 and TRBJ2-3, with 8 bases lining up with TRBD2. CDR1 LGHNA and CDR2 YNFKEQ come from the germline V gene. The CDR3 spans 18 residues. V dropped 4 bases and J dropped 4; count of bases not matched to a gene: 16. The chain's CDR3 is CASSLEFISGNYADTQYF. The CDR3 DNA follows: TGTGCCAGCAGCCTCGAATTTATTAGCGGGAATTATGCAGATACGCAGTATTTT.

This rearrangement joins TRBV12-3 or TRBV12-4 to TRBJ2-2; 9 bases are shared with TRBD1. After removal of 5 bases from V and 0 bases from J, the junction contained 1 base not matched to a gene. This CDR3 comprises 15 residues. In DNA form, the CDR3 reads TGTGCCAGCAGTCGGACAGGGGCGAACACCGGGGAGCTGTTTTTT. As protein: CASSRTGANTGELFF.

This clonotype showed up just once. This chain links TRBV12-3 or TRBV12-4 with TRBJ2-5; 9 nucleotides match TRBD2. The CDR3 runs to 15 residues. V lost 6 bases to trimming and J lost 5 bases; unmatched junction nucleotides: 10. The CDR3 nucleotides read TGTGCCAGCAGCCTTAGCGGGAGCCCATGGGAGACCCAGTACTTC. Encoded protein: CASSLSGSPWETQYF.

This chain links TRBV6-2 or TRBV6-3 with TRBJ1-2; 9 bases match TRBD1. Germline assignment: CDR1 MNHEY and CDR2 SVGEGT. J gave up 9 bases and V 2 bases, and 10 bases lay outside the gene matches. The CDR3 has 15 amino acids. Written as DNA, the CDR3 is TGTGCCAGCAGTTACCCCGGGACAGGGTTTCAGCGCTACACCTTC. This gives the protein CASSYPGTGFQRYTF.

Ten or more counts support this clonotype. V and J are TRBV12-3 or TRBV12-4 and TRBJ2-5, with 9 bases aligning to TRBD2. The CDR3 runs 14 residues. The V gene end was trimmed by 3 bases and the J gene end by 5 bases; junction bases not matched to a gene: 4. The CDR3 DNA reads TGTGCCAGCAGTTTGAGCGGGAGGAGTGAGACCCAGTACTTC. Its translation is CASSLSGRSETQYF.

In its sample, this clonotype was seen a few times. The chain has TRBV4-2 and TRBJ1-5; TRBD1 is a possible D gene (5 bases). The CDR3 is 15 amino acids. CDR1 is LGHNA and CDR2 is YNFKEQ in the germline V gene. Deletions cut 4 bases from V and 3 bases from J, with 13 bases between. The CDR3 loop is CASSRFDSPNQPQHF. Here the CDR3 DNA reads TGTGCCAGCAGCCGTTTCGACAGCCCCAATCAGCCCCAGCATTTT.

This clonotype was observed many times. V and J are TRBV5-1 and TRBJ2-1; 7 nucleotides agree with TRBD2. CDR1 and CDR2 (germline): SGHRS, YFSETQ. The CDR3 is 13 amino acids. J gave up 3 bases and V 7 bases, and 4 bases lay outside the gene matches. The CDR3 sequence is CASGRALYNEQFF. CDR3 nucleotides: TGCGCCAGCGGGAGGGCCCTCTACAATGAGCAGTTCTTC.

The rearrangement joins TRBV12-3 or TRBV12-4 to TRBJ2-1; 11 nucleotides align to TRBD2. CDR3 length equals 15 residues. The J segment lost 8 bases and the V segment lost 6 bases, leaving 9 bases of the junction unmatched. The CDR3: CASRSTSGSWDEQFF. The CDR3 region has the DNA TGTGCCAGCAGGTCTACTAGCGGGAGTTGGGATGAGCAGTTCTTC.

Here the CDR3 reads CASSLYRVTDTQYF. The CDR3 region has the DNA TGTGCCAGCAGTTTGTACAGGGTCACAGATACGCAGTATTTT. V usage is TRBV6-2 or TRBV6-3 and J usage is TRBJ2-3; possibly TRBD1 for D (6 bases). The CDR3 is 14 amino acids. Germline loops: CDR1 MNHEY, CDR2 SVGEGT. The ends were cut back, 4 bases at V and 2 bases at J, with 10 bases in the middle.

The CDR3 DNA follows: TGCAGTGCTAGAGCTGACAGGCAAGAGACCCAGTACTTC. Its translation is CSARADRQETQYF. The chain is built from TRBV20-1 and TRBJ2-5; a possible D gene is TRBD1 (6 bases). Germline CDR1 and CDR2: DFQATT and SNEGSKA (reference sequence). The length of the CDR3 is 13 residues. V was clipped by 1 base and J by 2 bases, with 8 bases between them.

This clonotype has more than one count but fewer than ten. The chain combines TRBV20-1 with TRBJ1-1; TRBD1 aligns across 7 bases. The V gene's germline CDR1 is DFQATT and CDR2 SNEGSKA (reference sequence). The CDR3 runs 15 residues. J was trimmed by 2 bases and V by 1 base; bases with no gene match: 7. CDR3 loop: CSARAGEGANTEAFF. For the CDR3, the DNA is TGCAGTGCTAGAGCGGGGGAGGGGGCTAACACTGAAGCTTTCTTT.

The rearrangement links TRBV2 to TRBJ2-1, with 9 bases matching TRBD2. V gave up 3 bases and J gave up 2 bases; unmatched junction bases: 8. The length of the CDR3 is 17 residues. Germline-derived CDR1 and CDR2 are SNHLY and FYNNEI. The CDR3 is CASSDGDSGGPYNEQFF. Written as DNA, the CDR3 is TGTGCCAGCAGTGATGGGGATAGCGGGGGTCCCTACAATGAGCAGTTCTTC.

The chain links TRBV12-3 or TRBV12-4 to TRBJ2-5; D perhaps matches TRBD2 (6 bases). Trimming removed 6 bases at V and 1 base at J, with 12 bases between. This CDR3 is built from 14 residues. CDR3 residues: CASRVRGFQETQYF. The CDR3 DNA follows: TGTGCCAGCAGAGTACGGGGGTTCCAAGAGACCCAGTACTTC.

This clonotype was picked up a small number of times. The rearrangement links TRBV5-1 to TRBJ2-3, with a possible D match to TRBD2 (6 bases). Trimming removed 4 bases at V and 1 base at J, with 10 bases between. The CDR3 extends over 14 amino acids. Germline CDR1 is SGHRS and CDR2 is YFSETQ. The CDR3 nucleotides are TGCGCCAGCAGCCCGGGAGACGGCACAGATACGCAGTATTTT. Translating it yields CASSPGDGTDTQYF.

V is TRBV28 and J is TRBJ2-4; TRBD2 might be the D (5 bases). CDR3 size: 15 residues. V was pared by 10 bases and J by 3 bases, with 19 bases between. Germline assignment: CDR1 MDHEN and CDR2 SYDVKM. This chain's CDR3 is CATTRTGGYKNIQYF. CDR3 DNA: TGTGCCACCACCCGAACCGGCGGGTACAAAAACATTCAGTACTTC.